A selection of T cell receptor beta chains follows, all from one sample in a study of T cell responses to AZD1222 COVID-19 vaccine. The method was immunoSEQ multiplex PCR; TCRdb's version includes in-frame clones alone and lacks a portion of them. The data show roughly 180,000 clones, 85% to 95% seen once. The sequencing here drew on peripheral blood, taken on day 0 of AZD1222 vaccination. The receptor set was obtained from an adult in good health. CDR3s leave out the opening cysteine and the closing phenylalanine or tryptophan. A D gene is named only where the DNA matches it firmly. The size entry is marked missing in some rows and otherwise reads once, few, many or a size class.

d_gene	abundance	v_gene	j_gene	CDR3aa
NA	NA	TRBV2	TRBJ2-4	ASSGGGAKNIQY
NA	NA	TRBV7-8	TRBJ1-1	ASSSFEGTEAF
NA	NA	TRBV11-3	TRBJ2-1	ASSLDSWPLGNEQF
NA	few	TRBV5-4	TRBJ2-2	ASSSTGAGTGELF
NA	once	TRBV6-1	TRBJ2-7	ASSESGYEQY
NA	NA	TRBV6-5	TRBJ1-5	AALGQANNQPQH
NA	NA	TRBV19	TRBJ1-4	ASSQPKETNEKLF
NA	NA	TRBV28	TRBJ1-4	ASSPLPGRTSTNEKLF
NA	NA	TRBV4-2	TRBJ1-2	ASSFRHSPDYGYT
NA	NA	TRBV27	TRBJ1-4	ASKRRWTANEKLF
NA	once	TRBV30	TRBJ1-5	AWSVRSGLQH
NA	NA	TRBV19	TRBJ2-1	ASSTTVGNEQF
NA	NA	TRBV2	TRBJ1-1	ASSGQPMNTEAF
NA	NA	TRBV3-1/TRBV3-2	TRBJ1-4	ASSFREKLF
NA	NA	TRBV10-1	TRBJ2-6	ASSNHPRSHKVGHVLT
TRBD1	NA	TRBV25-1	TRBJ2-2	ASSDHRTGINTGELF
NA	NA	TRBV6-5	TRBJ1-6	ASSYAEENSPLH
NA	NA	TRBV6-5	TRBJ2-5	ASSWGEGVGETQY
NA	NA	TRBV30	TRBJ1-5	AWSGQGGSQPQH
NA	NA	TRBV27	TRBJ2-3	ASGLVPTDTQY
NA	NA	TRBV21-1	TRBJ1-5	ASLGRNQPQH
TRBD1	NA	TRBV7-2	TRBJ1-4	ASSRTGPGANEKLF
NA	NA	TRBV18	TRBJ2-3	ASSPPPRGGTDTQY
TRBD1	NA	TRBV10-3	TRBJ1-6	AIREQGTGFNSPLH
NA	NA	TRBV27	TRBJ2-1	ASSFRAFNEQF
NA	NA	TRBV2	TRBJ1-5	ASSDSQPQH
NA	once	TRBV15	TRBJ1-2	ATSATGAGYT
TRBD1	NA	TRBV15	TRBJ2-5	ATSGQGGETQY
TRBD2	NA	TRBV10-3	TRBJ2-1	ATGLAGAHNEQF
TRBD1	NA	TRBV2	TRBJ1-2	AVRDRGRGGYT
TRBD2	NA	TRBV28	TRBJ2-5	ASKVGLGQETQY
NA	NA	TRBV7-2	TRBJ2-5	ASSATIRGTQY
NA	NA	TRBV10-3	TRBJ2-1	AITEDSSSYNEQF
NA	NA	TRBV4-1	TRBJ1-2	ASSPEDLTSYGYT
TRBD2	NA	TRBV15	TRBJ2-1	ATSRRGESAYNEQF
TRBD1	NA	TRBV9	TRBJ1-4	ASSVSNSIGGEKLF
NA	NA	TRBV4-1	TRBJ1-1	ASSQVNMGLSTEAF
TRBD1	NA	TRBV30	TRBJ1-2	AWSGQLNYGYT
NA	NA	TRBV18	TRBJ1-3	ASSPLGNTIY
NA	NA	TRBV3-1/TRBV3-2	TRBJ1-1	ASKGSTEAF
NA	NA	TRBV19	TRBJ1-3	ASSEDTSGNTIY
NA	NA	TRBV19	TRBJ1-5	ASTLWEGQPQH
NA	NA	TRBV10-3	TRBJ1-2	AISDNAYGYT
NA	NA	TRBV5-4	TRBJ1-2	ASSLPGKGYT
TRBD1	NA	TRBV27	TRBJ1-2	ASSLRGWDSPGGYT
TRBD1	NA	TRBV24-1	TRBJ1-1	ATSDPRTGNTEAF
NA	NA	TRBV29-1	TRBJ1-2	SVIPWGTGRKDYGYT
NA	NA	TRBV7-8	TRBJ2-7	ASSVGPRPGEQY
NA	NA	TRBV30	TRBJ1-6	AWRIGSPLH
NA	NA	TRBV28	TRBJ1-1	ASDGSMNTEAF
TRBD1	NA	TRBV30	TRBJ1-2	AWYGTGDRGEYGYT
NA	NA	TRBV4-1	TRBJ1-1	ASSPRANTEAF
NA	NA	TRBV12-3/TRBV12-4	TRBJ2-7	ASTRPPEKEY
TRBD1	NA	TRBV12-3/TRBV12-4	TRBJ1-2	ASRGQESSGYT
TRBD1	NA	TRBV11-2	TRBJ1-4	ASSLPQGGVEKLF